These 30 T cell receptor beta chains were sequenced from one sample in a study of early T cells in non-severe SARS-CoV-2 infection. TCRdb called the 5' RACE reads again in MiXCR, with one record for every CDR3 protein. This table holds fewer than 100,000 distinct CDR3 sequences, about 9.6% found once. The sequencing input was whole blood. All receptors come from an adult who was a healthcare worker with PCR-confirmed SARS-CoV-2 infection or an uninfected control (not recorded which).

This clonotype occurred many times. This sequence joins TRBV20-1 and TRBJ2-5; D tentatively reads TRBD1 or TRBD2 (5 bases each). Trimming left V 1 base short and J 6 bases short, with 6 bases between. Germline V gives CDR1 DFQATT, CDR2 SNEGSKA (reference sequence). CDR3 length equals 11 residues. CDR3 nucleotides: TGCAGTGCTAGAGGGGGGAAGACCCAGTACTTC. This encodes CSARGGKTQYF.

V is TRBV10-3 and J is TRBJ2-5; D is ambiguous. This CDR3 region has 12 residues. Germline V gene sequence: CDR1 ENHRY, CDR2 SYGVKD. The V and J ends lost 4 bases and 4 bases respectively, with 7 bases between them. CDR3 sequence: CAISGTRETQYF. CDR3 DNA sequence: TGTGCCATCAGTGGGACCCGAGAGACCCAGTACTTC.

This clonotype has at least ten counts. The chain uses TRBV5-1 and TRBJ2-3; D is tentatively TRBD1 or TRBD2 (5 bases each). The CDR3 sequence is 20 residues long. Germline V gives CDR1 SGHRS, CDR2 YFSETQ. Trimming removed 3 bases at V and 2 bases at J, with 28 bases between. Written as DNA, the CDR3 is TGCGCCAGCAGCTGGTTAGGGACGGATGTTTGGGGAGTCATCACAGATACGCAGTATTTT. Translating it yields CASSWLGTDVWGVITDTQYF.

The sample holds many counts of this clonotype. The chain carries TRBV27 and TRBJ1-1; D remains unclear. CDR1 MNHEY and CDR2 SMNVEV come from the germline V gene (reference sequence). The V and J ends lost 6 bases and 3 bases respectively, with 11 bases between them. This CDR3 contains 13 residues. CDR3 region: CASSYRWDTEAFF. Here the CDR3 DNA reads TGTGCCAGCAGCTATCGTTGGGACACTGAAGCTTTCTTT.

The rearrangement joins TRBV7-2 to TRBJ1-5; TRBD1 aligns across 8 bases. V lost 2 bases to trimming and J lost 5 bases; unmatched junction nucleotides: 2. The CDR3 covers 14 residues. Germline V gene data show CDR1 as SGHTA and CDR2 as FQGNSA. The CDR3 DNA is TGTGCCAGCAGCTTAAGACAGGGGCATCAGCCCCAGCATTTT. It yields the protein CASSLRQGHQPQHF.

There are a few counts of this clonotype. The J gene is TRBJ1-5, the V gene TRBV7-2, with unresolved D. The CDR3 is 15 amino acids. V was pared by 5 bases and J by 3 bases, with 14 bases between. Germline V gene lookup returns CDR1 SGHTA and CDR2 FQGNSA. DNA of the CDR3: TGTGCCAGCAGCCCCCCCCCACCAGCCAATCAGCCCCAGCATTTT. Translation: CASSPPPPANQPQHF.

This clonotype was detected many times. The rearrangement uses TRBV3-1 and TRBJ2-3; D is ambiguous. The CDR3 has 11 amino acids. The V gene lost 4 bases and the J gene lost 5 bases, with 4 bases spanning the gap. Germline V gene sequence: CDR1 LGHDT, CDR2 YNNKEL (reference sequence). The CDR3: CASSREDTQYF. CDR3 sequence (DNA): TGTGCCAGCAGCCGTGAAGATACGCAGTATTTT.

This chain joins TRBV7-3 and TRBJ2-1, with 11 bases identical to TRBD1. This CDR3 is built from 15 residues. After removal of 2 bases from V and 5 bases from J, the junction contained 2 bases not matched to a gene. Germline-derived CDR1 and CDR2 are SGHTA and FQGTGA. CDR3 sequence reads: CASSLLGQGDNEQFF. In DNA, the CDR3 is TGTGCCAGCAGCTTATTGGGACAGGGGGACAATGAGCAGTTCTTC.

Turning to this clonotype: A read error may explain this, as a much larger clone is one base away. This rearrangement joins TRBV5-5 to TRBJ2-1; 14 nucleotides agree with TRBD2. Germline CDR1 and CDR2: SGHKS and YYEKEE (reference sequence). The CDR3 is 15 residues long. V trimming: 4 bases; J trimming: 12 bases; junction bases outside the gene matches: 9. For the CDR3, the DNA is TGTGCCAGCAGCCACGGGACTAGCGGGAGATATGGGCAGTTCTTC. This gives the protein CASSHGTSGRYGQFF.

In this sample, this clonotype turned up many times. The chain employs TRBV3-1 and TRBJ2-1; no definite D call. V dropped 1 base and J dropped 7 bases, with 8 bases sitting between them. The CDR3 has 13 amino acids. The V gene's germline CDR1 is LGHDT and CDR2 YNNKEL (reference sequence). The DNA for the CDR3 is TGTGCCAGCAGCCAAGGAAGGAAAAATGAGCAGTTCTTC. Translated: CASSQGRKNEQFF.

This clonotype was seen many times. This chain joins TRBV28 and TRBJ1-2; D unclear. This CDR3 comprises 11 residues. Trimming cost V 3 bases and J 6 bases, with 5 bases left between them. The germline gives CDR1 MDHEN, CDR2 SYDVKM. The CDR3 DNA reads TGTGCCAGCAGTTTTCTCGATGGCTACACCTTC. Residues: CASSFLDGYTF.

This clonotype was counted ten times or more. V gene TRBV14 combines with J gene TRBJ2-7, with no clear D. Germline CDR1 and CDR2: SGHDN and FVKESK. The V end lost 3 bases, the J end lost 2 bases, and 11 bases lay between the germline ends. This CDR3 has 14 residues. Here the CDR3 reads CASSQGPGPYEQYF. CDR3 DNA sequence: TGTGCCAGCAGCCAGGGCCCCGGGCCCTACGAGCAGTACTTC.

This clonotype was detected many times. The chain couples TRBV5-1 to TRBJ2-1; D is unclear. Germline CDR1 SGHRS, CDR2 YFSETQ. The germline V and J ends were trimmed by 0 bases and 8 bases, with 15 bases remaining between them. This CDR3 has 15 residues. CDR3 amino acids: CASSLGSADLHEQFF. CDR3 in DNA: TGCGCCAGCAGCTTGGGAAGTGCCGACCTTCATGAGCAGTTCTTC. The full variable domain, completed using reference TRBV5-1 and TRBJ2-1, is KAGVTQTPRYLIKTRGQQVTLSCSPISGHRSVSWYQQTPGQGLQFLFEYFSETQRNKGNFPGRFSGRQFSNSRSEMNVSTLELGDSALYLCASSLGSADLHEQFFGPGTRLTVL.

This clonotype was recorded at least ten times. The V gene is TRBV14, the J gene TRBJ2-3; TRBD2 agrees at 13 bases. With V trimmed by 4 bases and J by 5 bases, 9 bases remained unmatched. The germline CDR1 and CDR2 sequences are SGHDN and FVKESK. The CDR3 covers 17 residues. CDR3 sequence reads: CASSPRGTSGNKDTQYF. CDR3 nucleotide sequence: TGTGCCAGCAGCCCGCGTGGGACTAGCGGGAATAAAGATACGCAGTATTTT. The full variable domain, in which reference TRBV14 and TRBJ2-3 provide the parts outside the CDR3, is EAGVTQFPSHSVIEKGQTVTLRCDPISGHDNLYWYRRVMGKEIKFLLHFVKESKQDESGMPNNRFLAERTGGTYSTLKVQPAELEDSGVYFCASSPRGTSGNKDTQYFGPGTRLTVL.

In this sample, this clonotype turned up many times. V gene TRBV12-3 or TRBV12-4 combines with J gene TRBJ2-1, with TRBD2 as a possible D gene (6 bases). V lost 4 bases and J 6 bases, leaving 16 bases between the germline ends. The CDR3 is 15 residues long. The CDR3 here is CASSSGPPGLNEQFF. CDR3 DNA: TGTGCCAGCAGTTCGGGCCCCCCGGGACTCAATGAGCAGTTCTTC.

This clonotype was observed at least ten times. The chain joins TRBV28 to TRBJ2-5; 12 bases line up with TRBD2. CDR1 and CDR2 (germline): MDHEN, SYDVKM. The junction had 5 bases not matched to a gene; V was cut back by 3 bases and J by 0 bases. This CDR3 has 17 amino acids. The CDR3 reads CASSLFRTSGNQETQYF. The CDR3 nucleotides read TGTGCCAGCAGTTTGTTTCGGACTAGCGGGAACCAAGAGACCCAGTACTTC. The entire variable domain, with the rest obtained from reference TRBV28 and TRBJ2-5, is as follows: DVKVTQSSRYLVKRTGEKVFLECVQDMDHENMFWYRQDPGLGLRLIYFSYDVKMKEKGDIPEGYSVSREKKERFSLILESASTNQTSMYLCASSLFRTSGNQETQYFGPGTRLLVL.

Many counts were recorded for this clonotype. This sequence joins TRBV20-1 and TRBJ2-7, with 7 bases that match TRBD1. The CDR3 is made up of 14 amino acids. V trimming: 4 bases; J trimming: 0 bases; junction bases outside the gene matches: 6. Germline V lookup: CDR1 DFQATT, CDR2 SNEGSKA (reference sequence). The CDR3 DNA follows: TGCAGTGCTAACCTACAGGGGAGCTCCTACGAGCAGTACTTC. Translated: CSANLQGSSYEQYF.

The J gene is TRBJ1-5, the V gene TRBV15, with D maybe TRBD1 (6 bases). The V end was cut by 0 bases, the J end by 4 bases, with 13 bases between. Germline-derived CDR1 and CDR2 are LNHNV and YYDKDF (reference sequence). The CDR3 totals 16 residues. In nucleotides, the CDR3 is TGTGCCACCAGCAGAGAAATGGGGGCGCGTAATCAGCCCCAGCATTTT. Its protein is CATSREMGARNQPQHF.

The table lists this clonotype with many counts. The CDR3 sequence is CASSQRPAPGANVLTF. The CDR3 coding sequence is TGTGCCAGCAGCCAAAGACCCGCCCCTGGGGCCAACGTCCTGACTTTC. This chain uses TRBV3-1 with TRBJ2-6; no clear D gene. CDR1 and CDR2 (germline): LGHDT, YNNKEL (reference sequence). The length of the CDR3 is 16 residues. V dropped 2 bases and J dropped 2 bases, with 10 bases sitting between them.

This clonotype was counted many times. The chain links TRBV7-6 to TRBJ2-2; 7 bases align to TRBD1. Trimming cost V 7 bases and J 6 bases; bases outside gene matches: 8. Per germline, CDR1 SGHVS and CDR2 FNYEAQ. The CDR3 is made up of 14 amino acids. DNA for the CDR3: TGTGCCAGCACTTGGGACAGTTTCGCCGGGGAGCTGTTTTTT. This codes for CASTWDSFAGELFF.

The rearrangement uses TRBV30 and TRBJ2-7, with 8 bases identical to TRBD2. The CDR3 extends over 14 amino acids. Germline V gene lookup returns CDR1 GTSNPN and CDR2 SVGIG (reference sequence). Trimming at V came to 4 bases and at J to 3 bases, leaving 8 bases not matched to a gene. CDR3 protein: CAWTSGLQNYEQYF. CDR3 coding DNA: TGTGCCTGGACTAGCGGGTTACAGAACTACGAGCAGTACTTC.

This clonotype was observed at least ten times. V is TRBV9 and J is TRBJ2-3; D might be TRBD2 (5 bases). Germline CDR1 is SGDLS and CDR2 is YYNGEE. V was cut by 6 bases and J by 0 bases, with 11 bases left in between. This CDR3 is 14 amino acids long. The CDR3 DNA reads as TGTGCCAGCAAGCCGGGAAGCAGCACAGATACGCAGTATTTT. This encodes CASKPGSSTDTQYF.

This clonotype showed up just a few times. CDR3 residues: CASSLAGLGANVLTF. DNA of the CDR3: TGCGCCAGCAGCTTGGCGGGGCTTGGGGCCAACGTCCTGACTTTC. The chain links TRBV5-1 to TRBJ2-6, with D perhaps assigned TRBD1 or TRBD2 (5 bases each). Between the trimmed V and J ends, which lost 0 bases and 3 bases, there was a span of 7 bases. The CDR3 totals 15 residues. Germline V CDR1 and CDR2: SGHRS, YFSETQ.

This clonotype was seen more than once but under ten times. The chain employs TRBV3-1 and TRBJ2-7; the match to TRBD1 covers 11 bases. CDR3 size: 14 residues. V was clipped by 4 bases and J by 3 bases; unmatched bases: 2. Germline-derived CDR1 and CDR2 are LGHDT and YNNKEL (reference sequence). CDR3 in amino acids: CASSPGTGGYEQYF. The CDR3 nucleotides read TGTGCCAGCAGCCCCGGGACAGGGGGCTACGAGCAGTACTTC.

This clonotype was picked up many times. The chain links TRBV30 to TRBJ2-1; possibly TRBD2 for D (5 bases). Germline CDR1 is GTSNPN and CDR2 is SVGIG (reference sequence). V gave up 3 bases and J gave up 0 bases, with 15 bases separating them. CDR3 length: 16 amino acids. CDR3 coding DNA: TGTGCCTGGAGGGCGGGCCAACCGAGCTCCTACAATGAGCAGTTCTTC. Amino acid sequence: CAWRAGQPSSYNEQFF.

The sample holds a few counts of this clonotype. This rearrangement joins TRBV7-2 to TRBJ2-3, with TRBD2 matching 15 bases. Germline V gene sequence: CDR1 SGHTA, CDR2 FQGNSA. The CDR3 is 16 residues long. Unmatched junction bases numbered 5, after V lost 5 bases and J lost 5 bases. CDR3 sequence: CASSPGLAGGLDTQYF. The DNA of the CDR3 is TGTGCCAGCAGCCCGGGACTAGCGGGAGGATTAGATACGCAGTATTTT.

In its sample, this clonotype was seen a few times. The rearrangement uses TRBV28 and TRBJ2-7, with 7 bases matching TRBD1. The CDR3 is 15 residues long. With V trimmed by 2 bases and J by 0 bases, 4 bases remained unmatched. CDR1 MDHEN and CDR2 SYDVKM come from the germline V gene. The CDR3 protein is CASSLQGVLSYEQYF. The CDR3 DNA reads as TGTGCCAGCAGTTTACAGGGGGTCCTCTCCTACGAGCAGTACTTC.

In this sample, this clonotype turned up many times. The CDR3 region is CASSLVHGYTF. CDR3 sequence (DNA): TGTGCCAGCAGCTTAGTTCATGGCTACACCTTC. This rearrangement joins TRBV7-9 to TRBJ1-2; D call uncertain. V dropped 1 base and J dropped 6 bases, with 3 bases sitting between them. This CDR3 is built from 11 residues. In germline, CDR1 is SEHNR, CDR2 FQNEAQ (reference sequence).

This clonotype was recorded many times. The chain combines TRBV27 with TRBJ2-2, with TRBD2 as a possible D gene (5 bases). The V gene's germline CDR1 is MNHEY and CDR2 SMNVEV (reference sequence). This CDR3 has 15 residues. The V gene lost 5 bases and the J gene lost 0 bases, with 10 bases spanning the gap. CDR3 nucleotides: TGTGCCAGCAGTCGCGCCGGGACGAACACCGGGGAGCTGTTTTTT. Its protein product is CASSRAGTNTGELFF.

A few counts support this clonotype. The CDR3 protein is CASSSRTSVSQETQYF. The DNA for the CDR3 is TGTGCCAGCAGCTCGAGGACTAGTGTTTCCCAAGAGACCCAGTACTTC. This chain joins TRBV7-2 and TRBJ2-5; 7 bases map to TRBD2. V trimming: 4 bases; J trimming: 1 base; junction bases outside the gene matches: 9. The CDR3 is 16 residues long. Germline loops: CDR1 SGHTA, CDR2 FQGNSA.